Listed here are 20 T cell receptor beta chains from one sample, sequenced in a study of cytomegalovirus exposure and HLA in healthy donors. PCR involved 60 Vbeta and 13 Jbeta primers. Clones were read by immunoSEQ multiplex PCR, and TCRdb kept only the in-frame ones, dropping some. Among a few hundred thousand clones listed, around 90% were seen once. The sample consisted of PBMCs. Source of these receptors: a girl aged 2 to 9 in good health and CMV-seronegative.

This chain uses TRBV29-1 with TRBJ2-7; D may be TRBD1 (6 bases). Germline V lookup: CDR1 SQVTM, CDR2 ANQGSEA. The ends were cut back, 4 bases at V and 6 bases at J, with 13 bases in the middle. The CDR3 contains 12 residues. The CDR3 coding sequence is TGCAGCGTTGTGGCAGGGGTAAGCGAGCAGTACTTC. This gives the protein CSVVAGVSEQYF.

J is TRBJ2-1 and V is TRBV5-5, with unresolved D. Trimming cost V 1 base and J 6 bases, with 5 bases left between them. In germline, CDR1 is SGHKS, CDR2 YYEKEE (reference sequence). The length of the CDR3 is 12 residues. The CDR3 here is CASSLNLNEQFF. CDR3 nucleotides: TGTGCCAGCAGCTTGAATCTCAATGAGCAGTTCTTC.

The chain links TRBV4-1 to TRBJ2-5, with TRBD1 identical over 9 bases. The CDR3 length is 15 residues. V was clipped by 1 base and J by 3 bases; unmatched bases: 3. The germline CDR1 and CDR2 sequences are MGHRA and YSYEKL. CDR3 nucleotides: TGCGCCAGCAGCCAAGTAGGGACAGGGAAAGAGACCCAGTACTTC. Translated, it gives CASSQVGTGKETQYF.

The CDR3 here is CASSSSDRDEKLFF. The CDR3 nucleotides read TGTGCCAGCAGCTCATCGGACAGGGATGAAAAACTGTTTTTT. This rearrangement joins TRBV11-3 to TRBJ1-4; TRBD1 matches at 8 bases. The CDR3 contains 14 residues. V gave up 4 bases and J gave up 6 bases; unmatched junction bases: 4. CDR1 and CDR2 from the germline V gene are SGHNT and YENEEA.

This clone was observed a handful of times. The chain joins TRBV4-1 to TRBJ1-5; TRBD1 aligns across 8 bases. This CDR3 spans 16 amino acids. Germline values: CDR1 MGHRA, CDR2 YSYEKL. This chain's CDR3 is CVGSQEAEQGDQPQHF. The CDR3, as DNA: TGCGTCGGCAGCCAAGAGGCAGAACAGGGGGATCAGCCCCAGCATTTT.

The chain employs TRBV5-6 and TRBJ2-5, with D maybe TRBD2 (6 bases). CDR1 and CDR2 from the germline V gene are SGHDT and YYEEEE. This CDR3 contains 17 residues. V shed 2 bases and J shed 0 bases, with 17 bases lying between them. The CDR3 bases are TGTGCCAGCAGCTTTGGCGTCGGGAGACGGTACCAAGAGACCCAGTACTTC. It yields the protein CASSFGVGRRYQETQYF.

The chain is built from TRBV19 and TRBJ1-1, with 8 nucleotides matching TRBD1. This CDR3 has 16 amino acids. Germline CDR1 LNHDA, CDR2 SQIVND (reference sequence). V trimming: 6 bases; J trimming: 2 bases; junction bases outside the gene matches: 11. The CDR3 spells CASSISGTGANTEAFF. Written as DNA, the CDR3 is TGTGCCAGTAGCATATCCGGGACAGGAGCCAACACTGAAGCTTTCTTT.

This sequence joins TRBV6-6 and TRBJ1-1; 7 bases are a match to TRBD1. The CDR3 has 15 residues. Per the germline V gene, CDR1 is MNHNY and CDR2 is SVGAGI (reference sequence). Trimming cost V 0 bases and J 4 bases; bases outside gene matches: 5. The CDR3 DNA follows: TGTGCCAGCAGTTACTCGGGCAGGGGGTCCACTGAAGCTTTCTTT. Translating it yields CASSYSGRGSTEAFF.

The chain links TRBV14 to TRBJ2-2; D is ambiguous. CDR1 and CDR2 from the germline V gene are SGHDN and FVKESK. The CDR3 is 15 residues long. Trimming took 2 bases from V and 4 from J, leaving 11 bases between them. CDR3 sequence reads: CASSQIEATTGELFF. The CDR3 region has the DNA TGTGCCAGCAGCCAAATAGAGGCGACCACCGGGGAGCTGTTTTTT. Based on the CDR3 plus reference TRBV14 and TRBJ2-2, the full variable domain is EAGVTQFPSHSVIEKGQTVTLRCDPISGHDNLYWYRRVMGKEIKFLLHFVKESKQDESGMPNNRFLAERTGGTYSTLKVQPAELEDSGVYFCASSQIEATTGELFFGEGSRLTVL.

The chain is built from TRBV21-1 and TRBJ2-1; the table assigns TRBD1, which was not confirmed against the DNA. TRBV21-1 is given as a pseudogene. The CDR3 sequence is 17 residues long. This CDR3 reads CASSKPGQGGSYNEQFF. The CDR3 DNA reads as TGTGCCAGCAGCAAGCCGGGACAGGGGGGATCCTACAATGAGCAGTTCTTC.

The CDR3 DNA reads as TGTGCCAGCAGTCCGCCCGGGGGGACAGGGAACAATCAGCCCCAGCATTTT. Encoded protein: CASSPPGGTGNNQPQHF. The J gene is TRBJ1-5, the V gene TRBV28, with TRBD1 identical over 9 bases. From germline, CDR1 is MDHEN and CDR2 SYDVKM. CDR3 length: 17 amino acids. With 5 bases clipped from V and 3 bases from J, the junction kept 11 bases outside the gene matches.

This clone appeared a single time. The J gene is TRBJ2-1, the V gene TRBV7-9; possibly TRBD2 for D (6 bases). CDR1 and CDR2 (germline): SEHNR, FQNEAQ (reference sequence). Trimming cost V 4 bases and J 3 bases, with 7 bases left between them. The CDR3 consists of 13 residues. The CDR3 spells CASSSGGYNEQFF. Written as DNA, the CDR3 is TGTGCCAGCAGCTCCGGGGGCTACAATGAGCAGTTCTTC. The complete variable domain, with remaining parts taken from reference TRBV7-9 and TRBJ2-1, reads DTGVSQNPRHKITKRGQNVTFRCDPISEHNRLYWYRQTLGQGPEFLTYFQNEAQLEKSRLLSDRFSAERPKGSFSTLEIQRTEQGDSAMYLCASSSGGYNEQFFGPGTRLTVL.

This sequence joins TRBV15 and TRBJ1-1; 7 nucleotides line up with TRBD1. This CDR3 has 12 amino acids. V gave up 4 bases and J gave up 5 bases; unmatched junction bases: 1. Germline CDR1 and CDR2: LNHNV and YYDKDF (reference sequence). The DNA of the CDR3 is TGTGCCACCAGCATGACAGGGACTGAAGCTTTCTTT. This gives the protein CATSMTGTEAFF.

V is TRBV6-1 and J is TRBJ2-1; possibly TRBD2 for D (5 bases). CDR3 length: 17 residues. The germline CDR1 and CDR2 sequences are MNHNS and SASEGT. V shed 0 bases and J shed 2 bases, with 14 bases lying between them. The CDR3 nucleotides are TGTGCCAGCAGTGAAGCCCTCCTCGGACTTCCCTACAATGAGCAGTTCTTC. Translating it yields CASSEALLGLPYNEQFF.

DNA for the CDR3: TGTGCCAGCAGTTTATTTTCCCATTCTAGTTATAATTCACCCCTCCACTTT. It specifies CASSLFSHSSYNSPLHF. The chain employs TRBV27 and TRBJ1-6; D call uncertain. The V end lost 1 base, the J end lost 4 bases, and 14 bases lay between the germline ends. The CDR3 contains 17 residues. The germline V gene has CDR1 MNHEY and CDR2 SMNVEV (reference sequence).

The chain has TRBV28 and TRBJ2-5, with 14 nucleotides matching TRBD2. The CDR3 is made up of 17 amino acids. Trimming cost V 5 bases and J 4 bases; bases outside gene matches: 9. CDR1 and CDR2 from the germline V gene are MDHEN and SYDVKM. The CDR3 DNA reads TGTGCCAGCAGTCCGTGGACTAGCGGGGGGCTGGCAGAGACCCAGTACTTC. Translated: CASSPWTSGGLAETQYF. Full variable domain (missing parts from reference TRBV28 and TRBJ2-5): DVKVTQSSRYLVKRTGEKVFLECVQDMDHENMFWYRQDPGLGLRLIYFSYDVKMKEKGDIPEGYSVSREKKERFSLILESASTNQTSMYLCASSPWTSGGLAETQYFGPGTRLLVL.

V is TRBV7-2 and J is TRBJ2-1; 7 nucleotides agree with TRBD1. With 4 bases clipped from V and 10 bases from J, the junction kept 10 bases outside the gene matches. The CDR3 spans 14 residues. The V gene's germline CDR1 is SGHTA and CDR2 FQGNSA. DNA for the CDR3: TGTGCCAGCAGCTCACCGACAGGGAAAAGCGAGCAGTTCTTC. This codes for CASSSPTGKSEQFF.

This clone was recorded a few times. The chain employs TRBV13 and TRBJ2-5; D not resolved. The J call is doubtful: the DNA matches TRBJ2-7 better. This CDR3 contains 13 residues. Germline loops: CDR1 PRHDT, CDR2 FYEKMQ (reference sequence). The CDR3 bases are TGTGCCAGCAGCTTAGGGCGGAACTACGAGCAGTACTTC. It encodes CASSLGRNYEQYF.

This sequence joins TRBV7-9 and TRBJ2-1; D gene uncertain. The CDR3 is 15 residues long. Deletions cut 5 bases from V and 3 bases from J, with 14 bases between. CDR1 is SEHNR and CDR2 is FQNEAQ in the germline V gene (reference sequence). CDR3 sequence reads: CASSPTLDFYNEQFF. The CDR3 DNA is TGTGCCAGCAGCCCCACCCTAGACTTCTACAATGAGCAGTTCTTC.

The chain combines TRBV19 with TRBJ1-1, with TRBD1 as a possible D gene (5 bases). Germline V gives CDR1 LNHDA, CDR2 SQIVND (reference sequence). Trimming removed 6 bases at V and 1 base at J, with 12 bases between. This CDR3 is 14 amino acids long. The CDR3: CASRMSGGNTEAFF. The CDR3 DNA sequence: TGTGCCAGTAGGATGTCCGGGGGGAACACTGAAGCTTTCTTT.